The next 15 T cell receptor beta chains were all read from a single sample in a study of CD8 T cells in ankylosing spondylitis. One entry per CDR3 protein, called by TCRdb with MiXCR from the 5' RACE reads. The table has about 750,000 distinct CDR3 sequences, about 20% seen once. These TCRs are of unknown antigen specificity. Study results and caveats: Ankylosing spondylitis blood appeared to carry a characteristic TCR beta motif of roughly 8 highly homologous variants.

The material sequenced was blood, either unsorted or a sorted T cell fraction (not recorded which). The receptors originated from a male donor with ankylosing spondylitis.

This clonotype occurred a few times. The chain combines TRBV15 with TRBJ1-1; D might be TRBD1 (5 bases). Trimming removed 1 base from V and 6 bases from J, with 18 bases in between. The CDR3 runs to 16 residues. The germline gives CDR1 LNHNV, CDR2 YYDKDF (reference sequence). The CDR3 nucleotides are TGTGCCACCAGCAGAGGTAAGGGGAGTGTGGCCTCTGAAGCTTTCTTT. It is translated as CATSRGKGSVASEAFF.

Many counts were recorded for this clonotype. The V gene is TRBV5-1, the J gene TRBJ2-1; no clear D. Looked up from germline, CDR1 is SGHRS and CDR2 is YFSETQ. The V and J ends lost 4 bases and 3 bases respectively, with 14 bases between them. The CDR3 covers 15 residues. CDR3: CASSPRWGLYNEQFF. The CDR3 nucleotides read TGCGCCAGCAGCCCACGCTGGGGTCTCTACAATGAGCAGTTCTTC.

The rearrangement links TRBV20-1 to TRBJ2-7, with a tentative D call TRBD2 (6 bases). The germline V and J ends were trimmed by 5 bases and 0 bases, with 11 bases remaining between them. Germline V gene sequence: CDR1 DFQATT, CDR2 SNEGSKA (reference sequence). The CDR3 spans 13 residues. CDR3 sequence (DNA): TGCAGTGCTGGAGGGCGGAGCTCCTACGAGCAGTACTTC. This translates into CSAGGRSSYEQYF.

The chain carries TRBV24-1 and TRBJ1-2; D is possibly TRBD1 (5 bases). V dropped 5 bases and J dropped 6 bases, with 18 bases sitting between them. The CDR3 is 15 amino acids. Germline V CDR1 and CDR2: KGHDR, SFDVKD. The CDR3 DNA reads as TGTGCCACCAGTGGCCAGGGCAGGGAGGAGGATGGCTACACCTTC. It specifies CATSGQGREEDGYTF.

This clonotype was picked up a small number of times. V is TRBV5-8 and J is TRBJ1-2, with D uncertain. V dropped 0 bases and J dropped 6 bases, with 15 bases sitting between them. The germline V gene encodes CDR1 SGHTS and CDR2 YDEGEE. This CDR3 is built from 15 residues. The CDR3 spells CASSLVRPEQHGYTF. DNA for the CDR3: TGTGCCAGCAGCTTGGTCCGGCCGGAACAGCATGGCTACACCTTC.

The CDR3 region is CSARDAGRQYF. As DNA, the CDR3 is TGCAGTGCTAGAGATGCGGGACGGCAGTACTTC. This chain uses TRBV20-1 with TRBJ2-7; D is perhaps TRBD2 (6 bases). Germline V gene data show CDR1 as DFQATT and CDR2 as SNEGSKA (reference sequence). Trimming left V 0 bases short and J 9 bases short, with 9 bases between. This CDR3 region has 11 residues.

The chain carries TRBV12-3 or TRBV12-4 and TRBJ2-5, with 8 bases that match TRBD1. There are 13 residues in the CDR3. V shed 6 bases, J shed 2 bases, and the junction held 2 bases outside the gene matches. CDR3 in amino acids: CASSNRGQETQYF. CDR3 nucleotides: TGTGCCAGCAGCAACAGGGGGCAAGAGACCCAGTACTTC.

J is TRBJ2-1 and V is TRBV7-2; D could derive from TRBD1 or TRBD2 (5 bases each). Looked up from germline, CDR1 is SGHTA and CDR2 is FQGNSA. This CDR3 spans 16 amino acids. The V end was cut by 4 bases, the J end by 4 bases, with 17 bases between. In nucleotides, the CDR3 is TGTGCCAGCAGCTCGTTCTCCGGGACGGCGTACAATGAGCAGTTCTTC. This gives the protein CASSSFSGTAYNEQFF.

The V call is TRBV19, the J call TRBJ1-5; TRBD1 agrees at 7 bases. The germline V gene encodes CDR1 LNHDA and CDR2 SQIVND (reference sequence). The CDR3 runs to 14 residues. The ends lost 6 bases at V and 0 bases at J; junction bases unmatched: 2. CDR3 nucleotide sequence: TGTGCCAGTAGGGGACAGACTAGCAATCAGCCCCAGCATTTT. It encodes CASRGQTSNQPQHF. The variable domain in full, completed from reference TRBV19 and TRBJ1-5, reads DGGITQSPKYLFRKEGQNVTLSCEQNLNHDAMYWYRQDPGQGLRLIYYSQIVNDFQKGDIAEGYSVSREKKESFPLTVTSAQKNPTAFYLCASRGQTSNQPQHFGDGTRLSIL.

This clonotype occurred a few times. The rearrangement joins TRBV18 to TRBJ2-1, with a tentative D call TRBD2 (6 bases). Germline CDR1 and CDR2: KGHSH and LQKENI. V shed 5 bases and J shed 10 bases, with 15 bases lying between them. The CDR3 is 13 amino acids. DNA of the CDR3: TGTGCCAGCTCAGACCAGAGCGGGTACGAGCAGTTCTTC. This gives the protein CASSDQSGYEQFF.

The J gene is TRBJ1-1, the V gene TRBV12-3 or TRBV12-4; TRBD1 is a possible D gene (5 bases). Trimming cost V 3 bases and J 0 bases, with 8 bases left between them. This CDR3 is built from 14 residues. CDR3 sequence (DNA): TGTGCCAGCAGTTTTAGACAGTTGAACACTGAAGCTTTCTTT. This codes for CASSFRQLNTEAFF.

In this sample, this clonotype turned up many times. The chain employs TRBV7-6 and TRBJ2-1; the match to TRBD2 covers 10 bases. With 5 bases clipped from V and 3 bases from J, the junction kept 7 bases outside the gene matches. The germline V gene has CDR1 SGHVS and CDR2 FNYEAQ. CDR3 length equals 16 residues. The CDR3 DNA follows: TGTGCCAGCAGCCTCAGCTTAGCGGGGGGCTACAATGAGCAGTTCTTC. Amino acid sequence: CASSLSLAGGYNEQFF. Full variable domain (outside the CDR3, taken from reference TRBV7-6 and TRBJ2-1): GAGVSQSPRYKVTKRGQDVALRCDPISGHVSLYWYRQALGQGPEFLTYFNYEAQQDKSGLPNDRFSAERPEGSISTLTIQRTEQRDSAMYRCASSLSLAGGYNEQFFGPGTRLTVL.

The chain recombines TRBV27 with TRBJ2-7; 7 nucleotides agree with TRBD2. Germline CDR1 is MNHEY and CDR2 is SMNVEV (reference sequence). V was clipped by 3 bases and J by 4 bases; unmatched bases: 6. The CDR3 extends over 14 amino acids. The CDR3 region is CASSFREEGYEQYF. For the CDR3, the DNA is TGTGCCAGCAGTTTCCGGGAGGAAGGATACGAGCAGTACTTC.

In this sample, this clonotype turned up a few times. The rearrangement joins TRBV4-2 to TRBJ2-7; 8 bases line up with TRBD2. CDR1 and CDR2 (germline): LGHNA, YNFKEQ. The length of the CDR3 is 16 residues. Trimming cost V 1 base and J 5 bases; bases outside gene matches: 10. CDR3 amino acids: CASSQAPSGTRHEQYF. The CDR3 coding sequence is TGTGCCAGCAGCCAAGCCCCATCCGGGACTAGACACGAGCAGTACTTC.

The chain links TRBV18 to TRBJ1-1, with 9 bases matching TRBD1. J gave up 10 bases and V 6 bases, and 9 bases lay outside the gene matches. This CDR3 contains 13 residues. Germline V gene sequence: CDR1 KGHSH, CDR2 LQKENI. The CDR3 here is CASSPGTGRIAFF. CDR3 DNA: TGTGCCAGCTCTCCAGGGACAGGGCGGATAGCTTTCTTT.